This T cell receptor beta chain was captured by sequencing in a study of T cell responses to AZD1222 COVID-19 vaccine. V lost 6 bases to trimming and J lost 3 bases; unmatched junction nucleotides: 9. The CDR3 contains 16 residues. CDR1 SGHDT and CDR2 YYEEEE come from the germline V gene. Concerning this clone itself: What it recognizes is unknown.

Pooling covered second doses at about 4 or about 12 weeks. General study results and limits: In a largely white British group with more females than males, clonal diversity was possibly underestimated. Epitopes outside B.1.351 and B.1.1.7 mutated regions reportedly drew nearly half of spike TCRs. Among AZD1222 vaccinees, only six were seropositive at baseline.

The protocol was immunoSEQ multiplex PCR, while the TCRdb copy is restricted to in-frame clones and leaves out a portion. Here the sample spans about 93,000 clones, roughly nine tenths being singletons. The TCR was taken from an adult who received the AZD1222 COVID-19 vaccine. The J gene is TRBJ1-4, the V gene TRBV5-6, with 9 bases that match TRBD1. The starting material was peripheral blood, obtained 28 days after the second AZD1222 dose. CDR3 DNA: TGTGCCAGCAACACAGGGGGCATGGGGTCTAATGAAAAACTGTTTTTT. It is translated as CASNTGGMGSNEKLFF.